The 6 T cell receptor beta chains below come from one sample, sequenced in a study of blood T cell repertoires in COVID-19. Here immunoSEQ multiplex PCR was the method, and the copy in TCRdb shows in-frame clones only, minus some. The sample contains about 150,000 clones, 88% of which appear only once. The sequenced material came from peripheral blood. The receptors originated from a human donor with COVID-19, enrolled during active disease. The donor label of this sample is uncertain.

The chain couples TRBV27 to TRBJ1-1, with 9 bases matching TRBD1. Germline loops: CDR1 MNHEY, CDR2 SMNVEV (reference sequence). The trim removed 3 bases at V and 6 bases at J, leaving 5 bases unmatched. This CDR3 has 14 residues. The chain's CDR3 is CASSLEQGASEAFF. The CDR3 DNA sequence: TGTGCCAGCAGTTTGGAACAGGGGGCTTCTGAAGCTTTCTTT.

The chain uses TRBV7-3 and TRBJ2-3, with unresolved D. V was clipped by 5 bases and J by 0 bases, with 9 bases between them. This CDR3 region has 14 residues. CDR1 SGHTA and CDR2 FQGTGA come from the germline V gene. The CDR3 spells CASSRTASTDTQYF. The CDR3 coding sequence is TGTGCCAGCAGCCGAACAGCTAGCACAGATACGCAGTATTTT.

The chain has TRBV7-6 and TRBJ2-7, with TRBD1 matching 9 bases. Germline V CDR1 and CDR2: SGHVS, FNYEAQ. The CDR3 runs to 14 residues. Losses at the gene ends were 5 bases for V and 3 bases for J; bases not matched to a gene: 5. CDR3 DNA sequence: TGTGCCAGCAGCCCACAGGGGGCGGTCTACGAGCAGTACTTC. This translates into CASSPQGAVYEQYF. Supplemented by reference TRBV7-6 and TRBJ2-7, the full variable domain reads GAGVSQSPRYKVTKRGQDVALRCDPISGHVSLYWYRQALGQGPEFLTYFNYEAQQDKSGLPNDRFSAERPEGSISTLTIQRTEQRDSAMYRCASSPQGAVYEQYFGPGTRLTVT.

This chain links TRBV5-1 with TRBJ1-2; D gene ambiguous. V was clipped by 4 bases and J by 0 bases, with 10 bases between them. The germline V gene has CDR1 SGHRS and CDR2 YFSETQ. The CDR3 loop spans 14 amino acids. CDR3 DNA sequence: TGCGCCAGCAGCGAGGGATTTTCTAACTATGGCTACACCTTC. Translating gives CASSEGFSNYGYTF.

The chain links TRBV6-1 to TRBJ1-6; 9 nucleotides line up with TRBD1. The CDR3 is 14 residues long. With V trimmed by 3 bases and J by 10 bases, 4 bases remained unmatched. Germline V gene data show CDR1 as MNHNS and CDR2 as SASEGT. The CDR3 protein is CASSETGGDSPLHF. The CDR3 DNA reads as TGTGCCAGCAGTGAGACAGGGGGGGACTCACCCCTCCACTTT.

The V gene is TRBV11-3, the J gene TRBJ2-1, with 8 bases lining up with TRBD1. The CDR3 length is 14 residues. Germline lookup yields CDR1 SGHNT and CDR2 YENEEA. J gave up 7 bases and V 5 bases, and 7 bases lay outside the gene matches. CDR3 DNA sequence: TGTGCCAGCAGCCCCCGACAGGGGTGGAATGAGCAGTTCTTC. Translation gives CASSPRQGWNEQFF.